The clone carrying this TCR beta chain has just one count. Treatment indicated: around 19 received Ad26.COV2.S at low or high dose, single or two shots; 5 received placebo; per-sample allocation not given. The investigators took samples on day 63 after the first vaccine or placebo injection. An Ad26 vector was used to express Wuhan-strain SARS-CoV-2 spike as the vaccine. Generated by immunoSEQ multiplex PCR, the TCRdb table keeps only in-frame clones and is missing some. The repertoire consists of 440,000 or so clones, with less than 95% occurring once and the leading ten covering roughly 4%. The data stem from a study of Ad26.COV2.S vaccination and SARS-CoV-2 variants. The length of the CDR3 is 14 residues. Germline CDR1 is SGHTA and CDR2 is FQGNSA. V lost 5 bases to trimming and J lost 4 bases; unmatched junction nucleotides: 5.

This TCR came from a person between 18 and 65 years old who received the Ad26.COV2.S COVID-19 vaccine or a placebo. The chain has TRBV7-2 and TRBJ2-4, with 7 bases lining up with TRBD1. Sequencing was performed on peripheral blood, taken in a trial of Ad26.COV2.S vaccine versus placebo. The CDR3 DNA reads as TGTGCCAGCAGCGTCGGGACAGAAAAAAACATTCAGTACTTC. Amino acid sequence: CASSVGTEKNIQYF.